This entry describes one TCR beta chain. Trimming stripped 2 bases from V and 2 bases from J, with 7 bases between. Looked up from germline, CDR1 is SGHAT and CDR2 is FQNNGV. This CDR3 contains 13 residues. The data belong to a study of CD8 T cells in Susac syndrome. RNA totalling about 0.45 to 1 ug underwent reverse transcription with random hexamers. With immunoSEQ multiplex PCR, TCR beta CDR3 was amplified across 54 Vbeta and 13 Jbeta. One entry per CDR3 protein, called by TCRdb with MiXCR from the immunoSEQ multiplex PCR reads. Here the sample spans some 150,000 distinct CDR3 sequences, roughly 96% being singletons. The authors sequenced TCR beta from blood CD8+ and CD4+ T cells. The multiple sclerosis control group was made up of treatment-naive patients with stable or active relapsing-remitting disease. Negative isolation yielded CD4+ and CD8+ T cells, and FACS enriched TEMRA cells.

V usage is TRBV11-2 and J usage is TRBJ2-7; D may be TRBD1 (6 bases). Material: CD8+ T cells from PBMCs. This receptor was obtained from a human donor with multiple sclerosis. The DNA for the CDR3 is TGTGCCAGCAGCTTACAGGGGACCTACGAGCAGTACTTC. It is translated as CASSLQGTYEQYF.